A selection of T cell receptor beta chains follows, all from one sample in a study of T cell changes during pregnancy in multiple sclerosis. The method was immunoSEQ multiplex PCR; TCRdb's version includes in-frame clones alone and lacks a portion of them. Of over 50,000 clones in the sample, around nine tenths were seen once. What was sequenced was peripheral blood from another person, used as feeder cells. These receptors were taken from a human donor whose cells served as feeder cells for cultures in a pregnancy study. CDR3s include the opening cysteine and the closing phenylalanine or tryptophan. A D gene is named only where the DNA matches it firmly. Size is stated for part of the rows, as once, few or many counts, or as a class when the clone is expanded.

TRBV6-1	TRBJ1-5	-	-	CASTRVRGNNQPQHF	TGTGCCAGCACTCGCGTCCGGGGTAATAATCAGCCCCAGCATTTT
TRBV18	TRBJ1-1	-	-	CASSLQGGGRTEAFF	TGTGCCAGCTCACTCCAAGGGGGTGGGAGAACTGAAGCTTTCTTT
TRBV5-1	TRBJ2-5	-	-	CASSWTPQETQYF	TGCGCCAGCAGCTGGACCCCGCAAGAGACCCAGTACTTC
TRBV5-6	TRBJ2-2	-	TRBD2	CASSFLTSGRTGELFF	TGTGCCAGCAGCTTCCTGACTAGCGGGAGGACCGGGGAGCTGTTTTTT
TRBV9	TRBJ2-3	-	TRBD1	CASSPGTGDSTDTQYF	TGTGCCAGCAGCCCCGGGACAGGGGACAGCACAGATACGCAGTATTTT
TRBV6-5	TRBJ1-2	-	TRBD1	CASRLRQGYGYTF	TGTGCCAGCAGGCTCCGACAGGGTTATGGCTACACCTTC
TRBV5-1	TRBJ2-3	-	-	CASSSLITDTQYF	TGCGCCAGCAGCTCACTAATCACAGATACGCAGTATTTT
TRBV18	TRBJ1-1	-	-	CASSPQGEGTEAFF	TGTGCCAGCTCACCACAGGGGGAGGGCACTGAAGCTTTCTTT
TRBV5-6	TRBJ2-5	-	TRBD1	CASSPDRGGQGETQYF	TGTGCCAGCAGCCCGGACAGGGGGGGACAAGGGGAGACCCAGTACTTC
TRBV20-1	TRBJ1-1	-	-	CSASLQGEAFF	TGCAGTGCTAGTCTCCAGGGGGAAGCTTTCTTT
TRBV7-9	TRBJ2-7	-	-	CASSLSGTASYEQYF	TGTGCCAGCAGCTTGAGCGGGACAGCGTCCTACGAGCAGTACTTC
TRBV27	TRBJ1-6	-	-	CASSLSTHGGHSPLHF	TGTGCCAGCAGTTTATCCACCCACGGGGGACATTCACCCCTCCACTTT
TRBV28	TRBJ2-1	-	-	CASSQPGRGLNEQFF	TGTGCCAGCAGCCAACCGGGGCGGGGGCTCAATGAGCAGTTCTTC
TRBV5-4	TRBJ1-2	-	-	CASSLGGLVTGYTF	TGTGCCAGCAGCTTGGGGGGACTTGTGACAGGCTACACCTTC
TRBV6-1	TRBJ1-5	-	TRBD1	CASKRGLQGNQPQHF	TGTGCCAGCAAAAGGGGGCTACAGGGAAATCAGCCCCAGCATTTT
TRBV9	TRBJ1-2	-	-	CASSGPYSGRLYGYTF	TGTGCCAGCAGCGGTCCCTATTCGGGACGACTGTATGGCTACACCTTC
TRBV6-4	TRBJ2-4	-	-	CASSDGGENIQYF	TGTGCCAGCAGTGACGGCGGAGAAAACATTCAGTACTTC
TRBV5-1	TRBJ2-3	-	TRBD2	CASSLGAGLAVGTDTQYF	TGCGCCAGCAGCTTGGGTGCTGGGCTAGCGGTGGGCACAGATACGCAGTATTTT
TRBV4-1	TRBJ1-5	once	TRBD1	CASSRSLDRSNQPQHF	TGCGCCAGCAGCCGCAGCTTGGACAGGTCAAATCAGCCCCAGCATTTT
TRBV5-1	TRBJ1-6	-	-	CASSLNGPGAGNSPLHF	TGCGCCAGCAGCTTGAACGGTCCCGGGGCGGGTAATTCACCCCTCCACTTT
TRBV6-1	TRBJ1-2	once	-	CASSPGRGSIGYTF	TGTGCCAGCTCCCCCGGAAGAGGGTCTATAGGCTACACCTTC
TRBV5-1	TRBJ2-7	-	-	CASSLALGSYEQYF	TGCGCCAGCAGCTTGGCCCTGGGGTCCTACGAGCAGTACTTC
TRBV5-6	TRBJ2-5	-	-	CASRQGLQETQYF	TGTGCCAGCAGACAGGGACTCCAAGAGACCCAGTACTTC
TRBV2	TRBJ1-3	-	TRBD1	CASSVFGQGAPDTIYF	TGTGCCAGCAGCGTCTTCGGACAGGGGGCACCGGACACCATATATTTT
TRBV6-6	TRBJ1-1	-	-	CASTPWGGTEAFF	TGTGCCAGCACCCCATGGGGGGGCACTGAAGCTTTCTTT